The T cell receptor beta chain under discussion was sequenced for a study of response to subunit inactivated influenza vaccine. The germline gives CDR1 SGHRS, CDR2 YFSETQ. The V end lost 0 bases, the J end lost 0 bases, and 10 bases lay between the germline ends. The CDR3 has 16 amino acids. TCRdb passed the RT-PCR reads through MiXCR, listing each CDR3 protein once. The sample lists hundreds of thousands of distinct CDR3 sequences; 13% were seen once. The chain is built from TRBV5-1 and TRBJ2-1; D remains ambiguous. This TCR came from a man in his fifties or sixties who received an inactivated influenza vaccine. The sequences come from PBMCs from blood, collected about 40 days after vaccination. Here the CDR3 reads CASSLAPERSYNEQFF. The DNA for the CDR3 is TGCGCCAGCAGCTTGGCGCCGGAACGCTCCTACAATGAGCAGTTCTTC.